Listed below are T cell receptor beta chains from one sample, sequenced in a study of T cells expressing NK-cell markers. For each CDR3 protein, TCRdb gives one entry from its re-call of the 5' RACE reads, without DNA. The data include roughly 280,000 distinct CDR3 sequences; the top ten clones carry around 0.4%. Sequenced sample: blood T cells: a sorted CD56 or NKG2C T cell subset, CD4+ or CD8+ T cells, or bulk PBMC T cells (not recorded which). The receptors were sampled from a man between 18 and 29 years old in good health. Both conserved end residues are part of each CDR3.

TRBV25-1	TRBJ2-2	CASSEEGGELFF
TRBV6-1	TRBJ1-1	CASRLIGRTEAFF
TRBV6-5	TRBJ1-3	CASSYPPRAGPENTIYF
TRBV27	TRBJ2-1	CASSLGLAGVSDEQFF
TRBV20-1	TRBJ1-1	CSARDPRRSGVNTEAFF
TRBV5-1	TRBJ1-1	CASRALDSNTEAFF
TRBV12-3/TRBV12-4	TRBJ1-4	CASSLAPLQGAYEKLFF
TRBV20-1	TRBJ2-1	CSAAGTSKDNEQFF
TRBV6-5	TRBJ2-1	CASSYSGLAAHNEQFF
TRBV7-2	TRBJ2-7	CASSSLAGGSYEQYF
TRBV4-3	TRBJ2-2	CASSLSRHGGTGELFF
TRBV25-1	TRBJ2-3	CASSRGDRPTDTQYF
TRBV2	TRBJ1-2	CASSPGTGDGGYTF
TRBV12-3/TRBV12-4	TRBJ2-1	CASRALAGGYNEQFF
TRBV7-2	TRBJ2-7	CASSLNRGRSLEQYF
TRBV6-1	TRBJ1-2	CASSPRPGSLGMGYGYTF
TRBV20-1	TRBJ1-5	CSASTGAYQPQHF
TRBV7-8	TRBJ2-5	CASSRASGSIGETQYF
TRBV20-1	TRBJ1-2	CSVSTPNYGYTF
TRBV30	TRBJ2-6	CAWLMIAGGAGANVLTF
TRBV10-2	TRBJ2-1	CASRGAGSANNEQFF
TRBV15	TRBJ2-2	CATSSGSNGELFF
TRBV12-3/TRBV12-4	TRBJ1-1	CATQGAGEYTEAFF
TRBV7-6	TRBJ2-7	CASSLGGQYEQYF
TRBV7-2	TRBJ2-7	CASSSGGTIPSYEQYF
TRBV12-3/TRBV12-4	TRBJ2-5	CASRARGETQYF
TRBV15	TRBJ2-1	CATSSSGTSGKRPYNEQFF
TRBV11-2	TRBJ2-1	CASSTRGSEQFF
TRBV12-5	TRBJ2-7	CASASGTGSHYEQYF
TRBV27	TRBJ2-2	CASSPPRSPGELFF
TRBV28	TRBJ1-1	CATSIPTEAFF
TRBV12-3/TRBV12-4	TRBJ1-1	CASSLRQRTEAFF
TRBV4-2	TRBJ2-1	CASSQDRDYNEQFF
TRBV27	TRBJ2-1	CASSRPGQGTNEQFF